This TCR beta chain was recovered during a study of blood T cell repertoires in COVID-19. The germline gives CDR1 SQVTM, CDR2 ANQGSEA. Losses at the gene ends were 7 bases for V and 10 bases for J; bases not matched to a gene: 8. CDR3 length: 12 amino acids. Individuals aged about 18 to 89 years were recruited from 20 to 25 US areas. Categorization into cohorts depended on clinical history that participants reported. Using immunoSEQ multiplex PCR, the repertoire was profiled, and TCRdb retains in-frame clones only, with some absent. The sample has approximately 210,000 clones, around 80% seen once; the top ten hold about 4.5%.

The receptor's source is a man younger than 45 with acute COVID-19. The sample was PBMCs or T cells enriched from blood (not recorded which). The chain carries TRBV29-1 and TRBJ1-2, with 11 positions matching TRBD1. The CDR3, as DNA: TGCAGCGGTGGACAGGGGGCGAAGCCCTACACCTTC. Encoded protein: CSGGQGAKPYTF.